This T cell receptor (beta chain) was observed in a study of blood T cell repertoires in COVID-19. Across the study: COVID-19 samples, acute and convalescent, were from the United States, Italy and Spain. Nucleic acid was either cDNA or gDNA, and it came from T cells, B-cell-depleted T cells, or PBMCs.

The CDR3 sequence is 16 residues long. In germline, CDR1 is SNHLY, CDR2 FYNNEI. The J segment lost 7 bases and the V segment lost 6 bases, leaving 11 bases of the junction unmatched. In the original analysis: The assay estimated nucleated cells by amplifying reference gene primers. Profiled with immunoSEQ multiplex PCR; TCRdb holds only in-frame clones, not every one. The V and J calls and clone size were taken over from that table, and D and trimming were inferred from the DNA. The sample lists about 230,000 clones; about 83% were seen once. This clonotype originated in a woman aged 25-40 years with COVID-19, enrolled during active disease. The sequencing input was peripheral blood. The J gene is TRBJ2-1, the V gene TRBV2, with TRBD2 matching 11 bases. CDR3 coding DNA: TGTGCCAGCAGGAGGCCCAGGTCTAGCGGGGGGAATGAGCAGTTCTTC. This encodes CASRRPRSSGGNEQFF. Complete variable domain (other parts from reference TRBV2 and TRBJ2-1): EPEVTQTPSHQVTQMGQEVILRCVPISNHLYFYWYRQILGQKVEFLVSFYNNEISEKSEIFDDQFSVERPDGSNFTLKIRSTKLEDSAMYFCASRRPRSSGGNEQFFGPGTRLTVL.